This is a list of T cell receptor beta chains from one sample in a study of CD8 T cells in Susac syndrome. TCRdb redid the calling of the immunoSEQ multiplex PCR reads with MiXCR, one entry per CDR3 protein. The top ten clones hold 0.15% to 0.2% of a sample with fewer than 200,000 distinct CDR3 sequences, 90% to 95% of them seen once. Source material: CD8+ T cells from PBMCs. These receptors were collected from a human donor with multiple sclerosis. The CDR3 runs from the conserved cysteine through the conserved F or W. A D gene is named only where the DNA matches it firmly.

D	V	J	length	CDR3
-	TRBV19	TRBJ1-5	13	CASRSDSNQPQHF
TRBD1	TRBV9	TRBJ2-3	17	CASSVESRDSYTDTQYF
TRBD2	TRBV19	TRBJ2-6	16	CATGLAGESGANVLTF
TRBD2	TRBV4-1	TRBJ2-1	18	CASSQAPRWVAGAGEQFF
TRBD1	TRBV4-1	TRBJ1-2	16	CASSQVDRGLGYGYTF
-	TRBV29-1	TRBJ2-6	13	CSVAVSGANVLTF
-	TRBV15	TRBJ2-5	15	CATSRAFPVNDGQYF
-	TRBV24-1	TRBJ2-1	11	CATSDSGEQFF
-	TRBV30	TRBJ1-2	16	CAWSRGPAPSNYGYTF
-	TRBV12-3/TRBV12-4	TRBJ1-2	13	CASSLVTDYGYTF
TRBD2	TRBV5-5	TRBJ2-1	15	CASSLRSGVYNEQFF
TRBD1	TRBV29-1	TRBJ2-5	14	CSARRGHVQETQYF
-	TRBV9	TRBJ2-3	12	CASSPTPDTQYF
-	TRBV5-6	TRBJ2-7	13	CASSFASSYEQYF
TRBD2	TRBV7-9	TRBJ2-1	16	CASRKLEGLAGEEQFF
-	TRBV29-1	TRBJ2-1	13	CSVVGAEYNEQFF
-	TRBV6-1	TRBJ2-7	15	CASSDPILRGYEQYF
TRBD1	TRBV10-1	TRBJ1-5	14	CASVRQGGNQPQHF
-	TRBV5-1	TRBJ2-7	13	CASSLGSPYEQYF
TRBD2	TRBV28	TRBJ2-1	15	CASSLLAGVSDEQFF
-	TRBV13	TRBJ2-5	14	CASSSRELRETQYF
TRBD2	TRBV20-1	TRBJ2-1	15	CSAKAGDRLNNEQFF
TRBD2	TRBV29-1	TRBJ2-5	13	CSVSMRGDETQYF
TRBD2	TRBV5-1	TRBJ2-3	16	CASSLEASGRADTQYF
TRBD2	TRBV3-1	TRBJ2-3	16	CASSQDLAGVLDTQYF
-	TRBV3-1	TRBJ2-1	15	CASRLRADPYNEQFF
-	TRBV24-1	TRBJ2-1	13	CATASSSYNEQFF
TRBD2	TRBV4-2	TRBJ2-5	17	CASSARTSGGARETQYF
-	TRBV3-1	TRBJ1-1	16	CASSQKPLTVNTEAFF
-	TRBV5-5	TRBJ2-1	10	CASSYSEQFF
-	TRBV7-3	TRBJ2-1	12	CASSLPGGEQFF
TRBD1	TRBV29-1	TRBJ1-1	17	CSVEGRDRLAMNTEAFF
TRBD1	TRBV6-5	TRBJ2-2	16	CASSYSDRGNTGELFF
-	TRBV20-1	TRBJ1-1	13	CSARGGLNTEAFF
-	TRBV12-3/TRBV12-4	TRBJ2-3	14	CASSLQVSTDTQYF
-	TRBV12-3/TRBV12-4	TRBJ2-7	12	CASRDPWSEQYF
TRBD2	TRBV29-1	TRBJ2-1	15	CSVEPTSGRVNEQFF
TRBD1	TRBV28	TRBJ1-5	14	CASSLGQANQPQHF
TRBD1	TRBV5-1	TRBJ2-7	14	CASSQWTGLGEQYF
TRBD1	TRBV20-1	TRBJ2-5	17	CSARPYRQGIFQETQYF
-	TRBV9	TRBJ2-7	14	CASSVAGGPREQYF
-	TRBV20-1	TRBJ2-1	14	CSARDTYSYNEQFF